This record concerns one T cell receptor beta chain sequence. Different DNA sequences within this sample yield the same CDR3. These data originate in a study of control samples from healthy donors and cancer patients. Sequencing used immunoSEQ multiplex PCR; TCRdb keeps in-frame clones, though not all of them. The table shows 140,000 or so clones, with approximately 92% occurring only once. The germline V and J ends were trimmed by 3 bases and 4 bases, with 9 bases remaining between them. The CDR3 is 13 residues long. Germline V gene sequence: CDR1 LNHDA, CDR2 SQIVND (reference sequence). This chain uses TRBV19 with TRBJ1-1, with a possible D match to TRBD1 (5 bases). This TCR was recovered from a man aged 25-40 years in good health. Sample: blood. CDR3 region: CASSIGGGTEAFF. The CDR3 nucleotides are TGTGCCAGTAGTATCGGTGGGGGCACTGAAGCTTTCTTT.